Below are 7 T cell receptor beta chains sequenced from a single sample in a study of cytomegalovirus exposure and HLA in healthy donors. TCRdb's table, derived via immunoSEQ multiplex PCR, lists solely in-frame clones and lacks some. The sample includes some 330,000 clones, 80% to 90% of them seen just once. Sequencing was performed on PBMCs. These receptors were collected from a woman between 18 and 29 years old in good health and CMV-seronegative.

CDR3 sequence (DNA): TGCAGCGTTGAGGGCAGGGCTAAAAACATTCAGTACTTC. Residues: CSVEGRAKNIQYF. The rearrangement links TRBV29-1 to TRBJ2-4, with TRBD1 as a possible D gene (5 bases). Trimming took 3 bases from V and 4 from J, leaving 10 bases between them. Germline V CDR1 and CDR2: SQVTM, ANQGSEA. The CDR3 has 13 residues. Filled out from reference TRBV29-1 and TRBJ2-4, the complete variable domain reads SAVISQKPSRDICQRGTSLTIQCQVDSQVTMMFWYRQQPGQSLTLIATANQGSEATYESGFVIDKFPISRPNLTFSTLTVSNMSPEDSSIYLCSVEGRAKNIQYFGAGTRLSVL.

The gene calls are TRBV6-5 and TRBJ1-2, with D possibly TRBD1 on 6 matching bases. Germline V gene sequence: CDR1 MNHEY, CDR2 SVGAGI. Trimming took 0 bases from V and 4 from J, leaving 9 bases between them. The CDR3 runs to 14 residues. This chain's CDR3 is CASSYSTGTYGYTF. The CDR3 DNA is TGTGCCAGCAGTTACTCGACAGGAACCTATGGCTACACCTTC.

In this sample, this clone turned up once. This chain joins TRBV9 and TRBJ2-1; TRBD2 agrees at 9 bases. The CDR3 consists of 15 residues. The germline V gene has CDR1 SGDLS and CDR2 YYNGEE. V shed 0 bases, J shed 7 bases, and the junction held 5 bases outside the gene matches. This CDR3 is CASSVEGLALNEQFF. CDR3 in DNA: TGTGCCAGCAGCGTAGAGGGACTAGCTCTGAATGAGCAGTTCTTC.

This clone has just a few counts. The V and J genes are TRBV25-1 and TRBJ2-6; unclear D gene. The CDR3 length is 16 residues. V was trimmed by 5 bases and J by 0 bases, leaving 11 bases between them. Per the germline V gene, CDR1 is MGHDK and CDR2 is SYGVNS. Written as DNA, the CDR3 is TGTGCCAGCAGTCCACGTGGAGACTCTGGGGCCAACGTCCTGACTTTC. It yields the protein CASSPRGDSGANVLTF.

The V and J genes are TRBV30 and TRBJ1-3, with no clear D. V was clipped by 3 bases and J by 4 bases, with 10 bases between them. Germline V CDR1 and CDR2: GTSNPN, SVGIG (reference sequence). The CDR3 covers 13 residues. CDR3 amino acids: CAWRRRSGNTIYF. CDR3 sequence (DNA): TGTGCCTGGAGGCGGCGGTCGGGAAACACCATATATTTT. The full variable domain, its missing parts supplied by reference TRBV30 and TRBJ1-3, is SQTIHQWPATLVQPVGSPLSLECTVEGTSNPNLYWYRQAAGRGLQLLFYSVGIGQISSEVPQNLSASRPQDRQFILSSKKLLLSDSGFYLCAWRRRSGNTIYFGEGSWLTVV.

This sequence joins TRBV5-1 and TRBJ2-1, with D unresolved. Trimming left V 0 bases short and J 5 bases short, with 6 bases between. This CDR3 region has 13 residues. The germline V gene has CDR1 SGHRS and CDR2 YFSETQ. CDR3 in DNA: TGCGCCAGCAGCTTGGCCCTAAACAATGAGCAGTTCTTC. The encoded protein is CASSLALNNEQFF.

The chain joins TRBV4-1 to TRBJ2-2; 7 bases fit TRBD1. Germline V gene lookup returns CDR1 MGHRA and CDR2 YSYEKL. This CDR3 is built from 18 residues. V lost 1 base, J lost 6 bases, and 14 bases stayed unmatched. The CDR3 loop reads CASSQGDRYRQGAGELFF. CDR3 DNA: TGCGCCAGCAGCCAAGGGGACCGGTACCGACAGGGCGCCGGGGAGCTGTTTTTT.